This T cell receptor (beta chain) was found in a study of shared clonotypes between healthy human individuals (TCRdb year 2020). Background on the whole study: The cohort comprised a couple of women and a few men aged 18 to 49 years. For each donor, three plates each were used for CD4 naive and CD4 memory, two plates were used for CD8 naive, and one plate was used for CD8 memory. Blood TCR repertoires of a handful of healthy adults were deeply sequenced to estimate repertoire size and the extent of clonotype sharing between individuals. Libraries were prepared and TCR repertoires were sequenced by different laboratories using diverse techniques, in order to increase sequencing depth and limit assay-specific biases. Each donor's leukapheresis produced roughly between about 0.8 and 10 billion PBMCs.

Using the deep immunoSEQ assay, TCR CDR3 regions were amplified from genomic DNA by multiplex PCR. Genomic DNA extracted from each cell subset was distributed evenly over all wells of several immunoSEQ 96-well plates, and each plate served as one replicate. Each replicate PCR for sorted subsets received around 0.2 ug genomic DNA, equal to about 30,000 T cell genomes. Purified libraries were measured with a Qubit 3.0 fluorometer, size-checked on a Bioanalyzer 2100, and measured again with the KAPA Library Quantification kit. A separate single-read 150-cycle Illumina NextSeq 550 flow cell was used to sequence each immunoSEQ 96-well plate. The authors' analysis ran thus. Because the immunoSEQ output held only junctional sequences and lacked quality scores, the filtering could not match the filtering applied to full-length reads. To assign V/J genes and CDR3, sequences were annotated using PyIR, a Python wrapper for IgBLAST v1.9, with IMGT germline references. Any read was removed if the V/J assignment was weak (E-value above 1e-6), the CDR3 was missing, or the read contained stop codons, out-of-frame junctions, or ambiguous translated residues. V3J clonotypes were defined by identical inferred V gene, J gene, and CDR3 amino acid sequence. Percentage overlap between repertoires was calculated by dividing the number of shared unique clonotypes by the size of the smaller repertoire. Three approaches were used to assess repertoire richness: RTK rarefaction, the Chao1 estimator, and Recon v2.1 estimates of unobserved clonotypes. Generation probabilities were computed with OLGA for all TCRbeta clonotypes obtained by the gDNA method from four donors. TCRdb re-hosts the immuneACCESS table, in-frame sequences only. Its copies lack some clones; in the studies checked, an unresolved V gene accounts for under half of them, and the cause for the rest is not known. Clonal size and the V and J genes are those of that table, whereas D and trimming came from the DNA. Across this sample there are about 2.1 million clones, with around 93% seen only once. Approximately 1.6% of the sample belongs to the ten largest clones.

Results and caveats for the whole study, not just this receptor: Sampling was restricted to blood, and TCR repertoires in tissues likely differ from the TCR repertoires found in blood. Based on pairwise subsampling, the degree of clonotype sharing among donors was expected to be affected by sequencing depth. When several donors were compared, the shared fraction of clonotypes was about 5.2% for naive CD4, around 3.6% for naive CD8, 2.3% for memory CD4, and around 0.4% for memory CD8. Naive subsets generally had larger estimated clonotype richness than memory subsets did. The small number of donors limited the genetic and exposure-history diversity represented. Rarefaction of sorted-subset datasets indicated incomplete sequencing despite the large sequencing depth. Compared with non-shared clonotypes, clonotypes shared by all four sorted-subset donors had higher generation probabilities.

CD8 naive samples consisted of CD45RO-negative cells that were positively selected for CCR7, yielding a CD45RA+CCR7+ population without TemRA cells. The donors were healthy, HIV-negative adults who had no recently reported acute infections or vaccinations. All donors were Caucasian adults living in Nashville, Tennessee, USA. After blood collection by leukapheresis, PBMCs were isolated using Ficoll-Histopaque density gradient centrifugation and then cryopreserved in the vapor phase of liquid nitrogen. Analytical flow cytometry was used to check the purity and quantity of every magnetically sorted T cell population. Genomic DNA was isolated from every sorted fraction and measured by UV absorbance on a Nanodrop 2000c. The CDR3 spans 15 residues, from the cysteine through the phenylalanine. The read is trimmed to its CDR3 DNA, 45 bases read in frame from base 1. Trimming leaves V shorter by 4 bases and J shorter by 0 bases, with the junction holding 2 bases beyond the gene matches. CDR1 is given as MNHNS and CDR2 as SASEGT, both from the germline V gene.

For this clone: It has no known antigen specificity. No per-base quality is available; no much larger clone lies one base away.

The sequence is built from TRBV6-1 and TRBJ1-5; TRBD1 agrees with 8 junctional bases. The sample was naive CD8+ T cells from PBMCs. The cell subset or site label here, explained by the study, means: CD45RA+CCR7+. The receptor's source is a man aged 18 to 30 in good health. Some clones in this sample may be carry-over from other donors' samples. The CDR3: CASSVGQVSNQPQHF. The sequenced DNA: TGTGCCAGCAGTGTGGGACAGGTTAGCAATCAGCCCCAGCATTTT.